Below, 5 T cell receptor beta chains from the same sample are listed, as sequenced in a study of OX40 agonist ivuxolimab in advanced cancers. TCRdb's table, derived via immunoSEQ multiplex PCR, lists solely in-frame clones and lacks some. Of nearly 50,000 clones listed, nearly 90% are singletons. The source was CD4+ or CD8+ T cells sorted from blood, collected in a trial of the OX40 agonist ivuxolimab. These TCRs come from an adult with an advanced solid tumor such as melanoma, head and neck, liver or kidney cancer.

This chain connects TRBV10-3 to TRBJ2-4; perhaps TRBD1 as D (6 bases). Between the trimmed V and J ends, which lost 2 bases and 5 bases, there was a span of 13 bases. In germline, CDR1 is ENHRY, CDR2 SYGVKD. This CDR3 has 15 amino acids. The CDR3 region is CAISEGQPRENIQYF. The CDR3 DNA follows: TGTGCCATCAGTGAGGGACAGCCTCGCGAAAACATTCAGTACTTC.

The V and J genes are TRBV4-1 and TRBJ1-6; 7 nucleotides align to TRBD1. After removal of 0 bases from V and 14 bases from J, the junction contained 13 bases not matched to a gene. The CDR3 loop spans 16 amino acids. The germline V gene encodes CDR1 MGHRA and CDR2 YSYEKL. The chain's CDR3 is CASSQEPGQQSRTLHF. The DNA of the CDR3 is TGCGCCAGCAGCCAAGAACCGGGACAGCAAAGTCGAACCCTCCACTTT.

The gene calls are TRBV19 and TRBJ2-7; possibly TRBD1 for D (6 bases). From germline, CDR1 is LNHDA and CDR2 SQIVND (reference sequence). This CDR3 spans 14 amino acids. Trimming removed 5 bases at V and 3 bases at J, with 14 bases between. The chain's CDR3 is CASSSRDTLYEQYF. DNA of the CDR3: TGTGCCAGTAGTTCCCGGGACACCCTCTACGAGCAGTACTTC.

In regard to this clone: Other DNA sequences in the same sample also yield this CDR3. The chain has TRBV28 and TRBJ2-5, with a possible D match to TRBD1 (6 bases). CDR3 length: 15 amino acids. Between the trimmed V and J ends, which lost 5 bases and 5 bases, there was a span of 18 bases. Germline V gene sequence: CDR1 MDHEN, CDR2 SYDVKM. CDR3 nucleotide sequence: TGTGCCAGCAGTCCCTTACTACAGGGTTTTGAGACCCAGTACTTC. Protein product: CASSPLLQGFETQYF.

This chain connects TRBV18 to TRBJ1-1; D remains ambiguous. Trimming shortened V by 2 bases and J by 0 bases, and 7 bases separated the two germline ends. The CDR3 sequence is 14 residues long. Germline V gene lookup returns CDR1 KGHSH and CDR2 LQKENI. CDR3 DNA: TGTGCCAGCTCACCAAACACTCTGAACACTGAAGCTTTCTTT. Amino acid sequence: CASSPNTLNTEAFF.